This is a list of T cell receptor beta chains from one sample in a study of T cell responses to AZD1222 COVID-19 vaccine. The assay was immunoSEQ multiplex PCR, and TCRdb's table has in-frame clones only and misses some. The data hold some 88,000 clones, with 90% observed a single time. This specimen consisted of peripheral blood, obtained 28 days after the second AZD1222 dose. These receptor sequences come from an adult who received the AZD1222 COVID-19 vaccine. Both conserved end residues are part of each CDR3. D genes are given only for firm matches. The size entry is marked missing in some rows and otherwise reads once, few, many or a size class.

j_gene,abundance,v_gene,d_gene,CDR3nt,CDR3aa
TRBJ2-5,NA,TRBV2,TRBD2,TGTGCCAGCAGTGTAGCGGGGGCCCAGGGGACCCAGTACTTC,CASSVAGAQGTQYF
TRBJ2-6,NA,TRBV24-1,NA,TGTGCCACCAGTGATCCCCGTTCTGGGGCCAACGTCCTGACTTTC,CATSDPRSGANVLTF
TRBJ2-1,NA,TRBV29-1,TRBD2,TGCAGCGTTGTAACTAGCGGGGGCTACAATGAGCAGTTCTTC,CSVVTSGGYNEQFF
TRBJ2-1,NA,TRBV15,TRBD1,TGTGCCACCAGCATTTGGGACAGGGGGGACAATGAGCAGTTCTTC,CATSIWDRGDNEQFF
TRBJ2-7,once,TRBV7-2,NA,TGTGCCAGCAGCGGTGGGTTTGGGCCCCCCAGCTCCTACGAGCAGTACTTC,CASSGGFGPPSSYEQYF
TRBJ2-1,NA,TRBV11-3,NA,TGTGCCAGCAGCTTAGTGAGTTCCTCCTACAATGAGCAGTTCTTC,CASSLVSSSYNEQFF
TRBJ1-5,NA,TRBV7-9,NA,TGTGCCAGCACCCTTCCACTACACCCCCTTAGCAATCAGCCCCAGCATTTT,CASTLPLHPLSNQPQHF
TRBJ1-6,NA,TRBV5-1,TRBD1,TGCGCCAGCAGCCTGGGACAGGGGGCATGGAATTCACCCCTCCACTTT,CASSLGQGAWNSPLHF
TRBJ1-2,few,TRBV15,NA,TGTGCCACCAGCAGAGTGGGCTATGGCTACACCTTC,CATSRVGYGYTF
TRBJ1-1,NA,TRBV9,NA,TGTGCCAGCAGCGTAGGGGGCGGATTGAACACTGAAGCTTTCTTT,CASSVGGGLNTEAFF
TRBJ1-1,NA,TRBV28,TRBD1,TGTGCCAGCGTCAGGTCCACAGGGGGCGGCCGCACTGAAGCTTTCTTT,CASVRSTGGGRTEAFF
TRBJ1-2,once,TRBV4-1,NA,TGCGCCAGCAGCCAAGATCTGGCCTATGGCTACACCTTC,CASSQDLAYGYTF
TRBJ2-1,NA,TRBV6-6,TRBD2,TGTGCCAGCAGTTACGGGGGACTAGCGGGCAATGAGCAGTTCTTC,CASSYGGLAGNEQFF
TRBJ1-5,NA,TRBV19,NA,TGTGCCAGTAGTATAGATGGGGGGGGTGCTAATCAGCCCCAGCATTTT,CASSIDGGGANQPQHF
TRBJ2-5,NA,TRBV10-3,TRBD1,TGTGCCATCAGGCCCGGACAGGATGTACAAGAGACCCAGTACTTC,CAIRPGQDVQETQYF
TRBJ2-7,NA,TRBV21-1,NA,TGTGCCAGCAGCAAGGGGGATCAATTCGCTCCCCCCTACGAGCAGTACTTC,CASSKGDQFAPPYEQYF
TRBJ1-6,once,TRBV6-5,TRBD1,TGTGCCAGCAGAACCGGACAGGGGGCTGGCTCACCCCTCCACTTT,CASRTGQGAGSPLHF
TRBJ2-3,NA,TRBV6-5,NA,TGTGCCAGCAGCCAAACGACGGGGGACACAGATACGCAGTATTTT,CASSQTTGDTDTQYF
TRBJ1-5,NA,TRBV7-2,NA,TGTGCCAGCAGCTTAGGGAGGGAAGGGTATAGGCCCCAGCATTTT,CASSLGREGYRPQHF
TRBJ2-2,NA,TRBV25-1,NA,TGTGCCAGCAGTGAATATGGCACTTACACCGGGGAGCTGTTTTTT,CASSEYGTYTGELFF